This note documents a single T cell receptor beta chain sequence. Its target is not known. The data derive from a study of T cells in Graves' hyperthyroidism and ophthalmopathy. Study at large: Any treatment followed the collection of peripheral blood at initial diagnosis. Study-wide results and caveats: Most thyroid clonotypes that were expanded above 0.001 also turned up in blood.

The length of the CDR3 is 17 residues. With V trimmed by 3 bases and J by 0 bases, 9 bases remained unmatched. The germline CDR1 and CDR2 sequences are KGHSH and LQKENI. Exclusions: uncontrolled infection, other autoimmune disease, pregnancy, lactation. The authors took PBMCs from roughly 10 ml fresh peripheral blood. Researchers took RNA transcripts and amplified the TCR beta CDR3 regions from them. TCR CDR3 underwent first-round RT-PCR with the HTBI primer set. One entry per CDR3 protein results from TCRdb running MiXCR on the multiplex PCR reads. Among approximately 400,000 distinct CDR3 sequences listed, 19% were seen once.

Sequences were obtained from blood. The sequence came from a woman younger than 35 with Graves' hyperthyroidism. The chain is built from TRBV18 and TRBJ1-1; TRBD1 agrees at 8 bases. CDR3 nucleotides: TGTGCCAGCTCACCGCCCACAGGGGGATCTATGAACACTGAAGCTTTCTTT. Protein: CASSPPTGGSMNTEAFF.